The 30 T cell receptor beta chains below all came from one sample that was sequenced in a study of beta chain features in type 1 diabetes. Study-wide results and caveats: For Type 1 diabetes patients, all four CD4+ subsets carried TCRB CDR3s that were moderately but significantly shorter.

No antigens are known for them. TCRB transcripts that were expressed got sequenced, as all of the isolated RNA had been reverse transcribed. Profiled with immunoSEQ multiplex PCR; TCRdb holds only in-frame clones, not every one. The data hold hundreds of thousands of clones, with roughly 13% observed a single time. Material for sequencing was naive CD4+ T cells from blood. Receptors originate from a man aged 18 to 29 with type 1 diabetes.

This clone came up a few times. The rearrangement links TRBV29-1 to TRBJ2-3; no clear D. V was cut by 7 bases and J by 2 bases, with 13 bases left in between. This CDR3 spans 13 amino acids. The germline CDR1 and CDR2 sequences are SQVTM and ANQGSEA. The CDR3 loop is CSADRAHTDTQYF. The CDR3 DNA is TGCAGCGCCGATCGGGCTCACACAGATACGCAGTATTTT.

The V call is TRBV4-2, the J call TRBJ2-1, with D tentatively TRBD1 (5 bases). The germline CDR1 and CDR2 sequences are LGHNA and YNFKEQ. The CDR3 covers 13 residues. The V gene lost 1 base and the J gene lost 7 bases, with 8 bases spanning the gap. CDR3: CASSQVRGNEQFF. Written as DNA, the CDR3 is TGTGCCAGCAGCCAAGTAAGGGGTAATGAGCAGTTCTTC.

The table lists this clone with a few counts. The chain uses TRBV7-2 and TRBJ2-2; maybe TRBD2 (5 bases). V shed 3 bases and J shed 0 bases, with 11 bases lying between them. In germline, CDR1 is SGHTA, CDR2 FQGNSA. CDR3 length: 16 residues. CDR3 in DNA: TGTGCCAGCAGCTTTTCAGCGGTGGCGAACACCGGGGAGCTGTTTTTT. This sequence encodes CASSFSAVANTGELFF.

The rearrangement links TRBV9 to TRBJ1-1; a possible D gene is TRBD1 (5 bases). This CDR3 has 16 amino acids. CDR1 is SGDLS, CDR2 YYNGEE, per germline. V was pared by 0 bases and J by 3 bases, with 15 bases between. The CDR3 DNA reads as TGTGCCAGCAGCGTAGGAGGAGCGGGGGTTGACACTGAAGCTTTCTTT. This codes for CASSVGGAGVDTEAFF.

This clone occurred a few times. V gene TRBV2 combines with J gene TRBJ2-3; a weak D match, TRBD2 (5 bases). The germline V gene encodes CDR1 SNHLY and CDR2 FYNNEI. V shed 8 bases and J shed 7 bases, with 13 bases lying between them. This CDR3 has 12 amino acids. This CDR3 reads CASPKDGNTQYF. CDR3 nucleotides: TGTGCCAGCCCAAAAGACGGGAATACGCAGTATTTT.

This clone turned up a few times. The V gene is TRBV5-1, the J gene TRBJ2-5; 10 bases are a match to TRBD1. V gave up 4 bases and J gave up 3 bases; unmatched junction bases: 3. The CDR3 extends over 14 amino acids. The germline gives CDR1 SGHRS, CDR2 YFSETQ. The CDR3, as DNA: TGCGCCAGCAGCATTGGACAGGGGGAAGAGACCCAGTACTTC. It is translated as CASSIGQGEETQYF.

This sequence joins TRBV20-1 and TRBJ2-1; D gene unclear. This CDR3 has 11 residues. CDR1 DFQATT and CDR2 SNEGSKA come from the germline V gene (reference sequence). With 3 bases removed from V and 10 bases from J, the gap between germline ends came to 10 bases. The CDR3 coding sequence is TGCAGTGCTAGTTCTCAAGTCGAGCAGTTCTTC. It codes for CSASSQVEQFF.

V is TRBV5-1 and J is TRBJ1-2; 9 bases fit TRBD1. Germline V gene sequence: CDR1 SGHRS, CDR2 YFSETQ. Trimming removed 6 bases from V and 4 bases from J; junction bases left unmatched: 19. The CDR3 is made up of 18 amino acids. The CDR3 reads CASKVTREQGADFYGYTF. In nucleotides, the CDR3 is TGCGCCAGCAAGGTTACCCGGGAACAGGGGGCCGACTTCTATGGCTACACCTTC.

The V call is TRBV9, the J call TRBJ1-1; the D is unclear. Deletions cut 8 bases from V and 3 bases from J, with 11 bases between. This CDR3 has 12 amino acids. CDR1 and CDR2 (germline): SGDLS, YYNGEE. CDR3 region: CASRKTDTEAFF. For the CDR3, the DNA is TGTGCCAGTCGGAAGACGGACACTGAAGCTTTCTTT.

The V gene is TRBV27, the J gene TRBJ2-2, with D perhaps TRBD1 or TRBD2 (5 bases each). The CDR3 sequence is 14 residues long. The V gene's germline CDR1 is MNHEY and CDR2 SMNVEV (reference sequence). V lost 2 bases and J lost 6, with 10 bases in between. The CDR3 sequence: CASSLNRGPGELFF. The CDR3 nucleotides read TGTGCCAGCAGTTTAAATAGGGGACCCGGGGAGCTGTTTTTT.

Notes on this clone: The same CDR3 also results from other DNA sequences found in this sample. The V call is TRBV28, the J call TRBJ1-1; unclear D gene. Looked up from germline, CDR1 is MDHEN and CDR2 is SYDVKM. V lost 5 bases and J 0 bases, leaving 4 bases between the germline ends. This CDR3 region has 12 residues. The CDR3 region is CASSLMNTEAFF. The DNA of the CDR3 is TGTGCCAGCAGTCTTATGAACACTGAAGCTTTCTTT.

The J gene is TRBJ2-5, the V gene TRBV7-9; possibly TRBD1 or TRBD2 for D (6 bases each). Germline V CDR1 and CDR2: SEHNR, FQNEAQ (reference sequence). The length of the CDR3 is 18 residues. The V end lost 3 bases, the J end lost 2 bases, and 22 bases lay between the germline ends. The CDR3 nucleotides read TGTGCCAGCAGCTTCGGGGGACATGCGGGGACCCGTCAAGAGACCCAGTACTTC. Protein product: CASSFGGHAGTRQETQYF.

This chain links TRBV2 with TRBJ2-7; TRBD2 matches 12 bases. Germline-derived CDR1 and CDR2 are SNHLY and FYNNEI. This CDR3 region has 14 residues. Unmatched junction bases numbered 2, after V lost 8 bases and J lost 0 bases. The DNA for the CDR3 is TGTGCCAGCGTACTAGCGGGAGGCTCCTACGAGCAGTACTTC. Translated, it gives CASVLAGGSYEQYF.

V and J are TRBV15 and TRBJ2-3; 12 bases fit TRBD2. This CDR3 region has 17 residues. The germline CDR1 and CDR2 sequences are LNHNV and YYDKDF (reference sequence). Germline trimming cut 3 bases from V and 5 bases from J; bases unmatched to any gene: 9. CDR3 DNA: TGTGCCACCAGCAGCAGACCGGCTAGCGGGGGGGAAGATACGCAGTATTTT. This encodes CATSSRPASGGEDTQYF.

This clone was detected a few times. The chain links TRBV7-2 to TRBJ2-1; 8 bases align to TRBD2. From germline, CDR1 is SGHTA and CDR2 FQGNSA. This CDR3 spans 17 amino acids. The junction had 7 bases not matched to a gene; V was cut back by 2 bases and J by 1 base. CDR3 protein: CASSLLAGQGSYNEQFF. The DNA for the CDR3 is TGTGCCAGCAGCTTACTAGCGGGCCAGGGATCCTACAATGAGCAGTTCTTC.

CDR3 nucleotide sequence: TGTGCCAGCAGCTTGAATCTCGGGGCCTACGAGCAGTACTTC. Translation gives CASSLNLGAYEQYF. V and J are TRBV7-9 and TRBJ2-7; possible D gene TRBD2, 5 bases. The length of the CDR3 is 14 residues. V lost 3 bases and J lost 2, with 11 bases in between. Per the germline V gene, CDR1 is SEHNR and CDR2 is FQNEAQ (reference sequence).

This clone was picked up a small number of times. The chain has TRBV6-1 and TRBJ2-2, with D unclear. This CDR3 spans 13 amino acids. Germline V lookup: CDR1 MNHNS, CDR2 SASEGT. Trimming removed 5 bases from V and 4 bases from J, with 8 bases in between. For the CDR3, the DNA is TGTGCCAGCAGTCCCAGGAGCACCGGGGAGCTGTTTTTT. Protein: CASSPRSTGELFF.

This clone was counted only a few times. This rearrangement joins TRBV7-9 to TRBJ2-1, with D perhaps TRBD2 (6 bases). The germline V gene has CDR1 SEHNR and CDR2 FQNEAQ (reference sequence). The CDR3 runs to 16 residues. V lost 4 bases and J 8 bases, leaving 21 bases between the germline ends. The CDR3 region is CASSWNRGGTGDEQFF. In DNA, the CDR3 is TGTGCCAGCAGCTGGAATAGGGGAGGAACGGGTGATGAGCAGTTCTTC.

This clone was counted a few times. The V call is TRBV6-5, the J call TRBJ2-2, with D perhaps TRBD1 (6 bases). V lost 0 bases and J 7 bases, leaving 9 bases between the germline ends. In germline, CDR1 is MNHEY, CDR2 SVGAGI. There are 14 residues in the CDR3. Here the CDR3 DNA reads TGTGCCAGCAGTTACTCGAGAGGGGGCGGGGAGCTGTTTTTT. Translation gives CASSYSRGGGELFF.

This clone was found a few times. This rearrangement joins TRBV25-1 to TRBJ2-6, with TRBD1 identical over 8 bases. The CDR3 has 18 residues. V lost 6 bases and J lost 0; bases outside the gene matches: 10. CDR1 and CDR2 (germline): MGHDK, SYGVNS. The CDR3 sequence: CASRNRTGCRSGANVLTF. CDR3 sequence (DNA): TGTGCCAGCAGAAACCGGACAGGGTGTCGCTCTGGGGCCAACGTCCTGACTTTC.

This chain connects TRBV5-4 to TRBJ2-5; D possibly matches TRBD1 or TRBD2 (5 bases each). V dropped 4 bases and J dropped 2 bases, with 12 bases sitting between them. Germline V gene sequence: CDR1 SGHNT, CDR2 YYREEE (reference sequence). CDR3 size: 14 residues. The CDR3 sequence is CASSPGTHQETQYF. DNA for the CDR3: TGTGCCAGCAGCCCCGGGACGCATCAAGAGACCCAGTACTTC.

This clone was found a few times. The rearrangement uses TRBV25-1 and TRBJ2-7; TRBD1 aligns across 7 bases. The germline gives CDR1 MGHDK, CDR2 SYGVNS. Trimming removed 4 bases from V and 0 bases from J; junction bases left unmatched: 6. The CDR3 length is 15 residues. CDR3 sequence reads: CASSVHSGGSYEQYF. The CDR3 nucleotides read TGTGCCAGCAGTGTCCATTCAGGGGGCTCCTACGAGCAGTACTTC.

The chain recombines TRBV15 with TRBJ2-5; D call uncertain. V lost 5 bases to trimming and J lost 0 bases, with 10 bases between them. This CDR3 has 14 amino acids. Germline V gene data show CDR1 as LNHNV and CDR2 as YYDKDF (reference sequence). CDR3 loop: CATSPDGYQETQYF. The DNA of the CDR3 is TGTGCCACCAGCCCGGACGGGTACCAAGAGACCCAGTACTTC.

V and J are TRBV5-1 and TRBJ2-3; unclear D gene. Trimming left V 7 bases short and J 1 base short, with 7 bases between. The CDR3 has 12 amino acids. Germline V gene sequence: CDR1 SGHRS, CDR2 YFSETQ. The CDR3 DNA follows: TGCGCCAGCTTCCATCGCACAGATACGCAGTATTTT. This translates into CASFHRTDTQYF.

The chain carries TRBV15 and TRBJ1-3, with a possible D match to TRBD1 (5 bases). V was pared by 5 bases and J by 2 bases, with 16 bases between. From germline, CDR1 is LNHNV and CDR2 YYDKDF (reference sequence). The CDR3 covers 16 residues. The CDR3 DNA reads as TGTGCCACCAGCGGCCTTATGACAGCCGCTGGAAACACCATATATTTT. Its protein product is CATSGLMTAAGNTIYF.

This clone was detected a few times. This rearrangement joins TRBV29-1 to TRBJ1-1, with D possibly TRBD1 on 6 matching bases. Germline V gene data show CDR1 as SQVTM and CDR2 as ANQGSEA. The CDR3 sequence is 14 residues long. V lost 4 bases, J lost 4 bases, and 16 bases lay in between. In DNA form, the CDR3 reads TGCAGCGTTGCTCCAGGGGCTTCGGGCACTGAAGCTTTCTTT. Amino acids: CSVAPGASGTEAFF. Combining the CDR3 with reference TRBV29-1 and TRBJ1-1 gives the whole variable domain SAVISQKPSRDICQRGTSLTIQCQVDSQVTMMFWYRQQPGQSLTLIATANQGSEATYESGFVIDKFPISRPNLTFSTLTVSNMSPEDSSIYLCSVAPGASGTEAFFGQGTRLTVV.

The chain links TRBV5-4 to TRBJ2-2; TRBD2 might be the D (5 bases). The CDR3 covers 16 residues. Germline assignment: CDR1 SGHNT and CDR2 YYREEE (reference sequence). V gave up 3 bases and J gave up 5 bases, with 17 bases separating them. CDR3 in amino acids: CASSYGERTGTGELFF. CDR3 nucleotides: TGTGCCAGCAGCTATGGGGAGCGGACGGGGACCGGGGAGCTGTTTTTT.

V and J are TRBV5-6 and TRBJ1-5; D not certain. Trimming removed 1 base from V and 0 bases from J, with 11 bases in between. CDR1 and CDR2 (germline): SGHDT, YYEEEE. The CDR3 length is 16 residues. The CDR3 DNA reads as TGTGCCAGCAGCTTGACAGAACATTATAGCAATCAGCCCCAGCATTTT. Its translation is CASSLTEHYSNQPQHF. Full variable domain (remainder filled in from reference TRBV5-6 and TRBJ1-5): DAGVTQSPTHLIKTRGQQVTLRCSPKSGHDTVSWYQQALGQGPQFIFQYYEEEERQRGNFPDRFSGHQFPNYSSELNVNALLLGDSALYLCASSLTEHYSNQPQHFGDGTRLSIL.

V is TRBV30 and J is TRBJ1-1; TRBD1 might be the D (5 bases). Germline CDR1 is GTSNPN and CDR2 is SVGIG (reference sequence). Deletions cut 4 bases from V and 8 bases from J, with 14 bases between. The CDR3 has 12 amino acids. CDR3 region: CAWTGLGREAFF. DNA of the CDR3: TGTGCCTGGACAGGGTTGGGGAGAGAAGCTTTCTTT.

This clone was counted only a few times. The CDR3 region has the DNA TGTGCCAGCAGCTCCAGAGAGACCCAGTACTTC. Its translation: CASSSRETQYF. The chain employs TRBV5-6 and TRBJ2-5; D unresolved. The CDR3 has 11 residues. Trimming pared 3 bases from V and 4 bases from J, leaving 4 bases between. The germline gives CDR1 SGHDT, CDR2 YYEEEE.